Given below is one T cell receptor beta chain in context. Its antigen specificity is not known. No much larger clonotype is one base removed from it; base qualities were not supplied. This specimen comes from a study of cytomegalovirus exposure and HLA in healthy donors (dated by TCRdb to 2016 to 2017). General notes on the study: A later analysis indicated that the 130 or so validation repertoires were generated on the platform also employed for the approximately 700 repertoires of the first cohort. The aim of the study was to test whether cataloging public T cell receptors could identify signatures of past pathogen exposure. Along with the approximately 670-subject first cohort, a separate validation cohort of over a hundred different subjects was used. The study combined high-throughput TCR immunosequencing, statistical association of individual TCRs with disease status, and machine learning to predict cytomegalovirus infection status.

Library prep was done by the immunoSEQ multiplex PCR assay. For the original study's pipeline: To diagnose cytomegalovirus status from the catalog of TCR beta chain sequences, a statistical classification framework was built. The clones in this table, taken by TCRdb from immuneACCESS, are in-frame only. Not every clone is retained; where verified, under half of the shortfall comes from an unresolved V gene, and the cause of the rest is unknown. V, J and clone size are those of that table, while D and trimming were read from the DNA. In all, the sample holds 150,000 or so clones, and 85% of those were seen once. The ten top clones hold 2% to 2.5% of the sample. At the junction V is shortened by 0 bases and J by 0 bases, with 9 bases in between. Sequences LGHNA (CDR1) and YSLEER (CDR2) are obtained from the germline V gene. From cysteine to phenylalanine, the CDR3 is 15 amino acids long. Only the CDR3 part of the read is kept: 45 bases, read in frame from the first base.

Broad study findings and their caveats: In both the original and validation cohorts, the classifier was reported to diagnose cytomegalovirus status with high specificity and sensitivity. A later analysis lacked HLA typing for the validation cohort, so it scored co-occurrence in that cohort across all 110 or so repertoires. Subsequent analysis determined that TCRs grouped into clusters in the first cohort also showed a tendency toward co-occurrence across the 130 or so validation repertoires, and 85% to 95% of cluster scores exceeded 0. It was suggested by the authors that the approach could potentially be generalized to other disease states and immunological phenotypes. Three of the identified cytomegalovirus-associated TCR beta chains were confirmed in vitro to be specific for cytomegalovirus antigens. The study gave a list of about 160 TCR beta chains associated with cytomegalovirus. Most TCR sequences were observed very rarely across donors, whereas some public TCRs were present in many individuals.

Separate from the roughly 700-subject first cohort, the validation cohort of 90 to 150 subjects was the group to which the donors belonged. This receptor was taken from a man aged 25-45 years in good health and CMV-seropositive. Here the chain combines TRBV4-3 and TRBJ2-7; no D gene is confidently identified. Input material: PBMCs. CDR3 protein: CASSQEVSGSYEQYF. The nucleotide sequence is given as TGCGCCAGCAGCCAAGAGGTATCGGGCTCCTACGAGCAGTACTTC.